This TCR beta chain was profiled in a study of blood T cell repertoires in COVID-19. Whole-study context: The origin of the acute and convalescent COVID-19 samples was the United States, Italy and Spain. PBMCs, B-cell-depleted T cells, or T cells provided the cDNA or gDNA that made up the material.

Original analysis: Estimation of nucleated cell counts was performed using reference gene primer amplification. The protocol was immunoSEQ multiplex PCR, while the TCRdb copy is restricted to in-frame clones and leaves out a portion. V, J and clone size derive from that table, while D and trimming were established from the DNA sequence. The sample includes 55,000 to 90,000 clones, 81% of them seen just once. In germline, CDR1 is MNHEY, CDR2 SVGEGT. This CDR3 contains 16 residues. The V segment lost 1 base and the J segment 5 bases; nucleotides outside the gene matches: 5. The chain links TRBV6-2 or TRBV6-3 to TRBJ2-5; 12 positions match TRBD2. Input material: peripheral blood. This sequence originates from a woman between 65 and 79 years old with acute or convalescent COVID-19. CDR3 sequence reads: CASSYWTSGVKETQYF. The DNA of the CDR3 is TGTGCCAGCAGTTACTGGACTAGCGGGGTAAAGGAGACCCAGTACTTC.